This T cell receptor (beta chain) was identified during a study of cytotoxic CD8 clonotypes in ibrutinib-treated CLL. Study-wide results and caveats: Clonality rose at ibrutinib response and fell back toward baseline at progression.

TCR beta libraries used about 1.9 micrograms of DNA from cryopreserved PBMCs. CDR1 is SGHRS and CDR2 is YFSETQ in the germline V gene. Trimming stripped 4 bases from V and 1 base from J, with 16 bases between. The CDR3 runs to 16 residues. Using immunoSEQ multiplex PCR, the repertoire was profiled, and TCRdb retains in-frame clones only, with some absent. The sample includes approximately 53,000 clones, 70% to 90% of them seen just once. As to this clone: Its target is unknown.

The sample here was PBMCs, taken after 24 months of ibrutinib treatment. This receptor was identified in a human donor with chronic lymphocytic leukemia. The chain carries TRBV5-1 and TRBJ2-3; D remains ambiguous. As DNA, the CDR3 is TGCGCCAGCAGCGAGACACCTAAGTTGGGCACAGATACGCAGTATTTT. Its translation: CASSETPKLGTDTQYF. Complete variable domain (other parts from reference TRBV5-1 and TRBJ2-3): KAGVTQTPRYLIKTRGQQVTLSCSPISGHRSVSWYQQTPGQGLQFLFEYFSETQRNKGNFPGRFSGRQFSNSRSEMNVSTLELGDSALYLCASSETPKLGTDTQYFGPGTRLTVL.